The TCR beta chain under discussion was sequenced for a study of blood T cell repertoires in COVID-19. Looking at the study overall: The United States, Italy and Spain supplied acute and convalescent COVID-19 samples. PBMCs, B-cell-depleted T cells, or T cells provided the cDNA or gDNA that made up the material.

Germline trimming cut 7 bases from V and 5 bases from J; bases unmatched to any gene: 6. The CDR3 runs to 13 residues. Per germline, CDR1 LNHDA and CDR2 SQIVND (reference sequence). In the original workflow: Estimation of nucleated cell counts relied on the amplification of reference gene primers. Clones were sequenced by immunoSEQ multiplex PCR, and TCRdb holds only the in-frame ones, with some missing. That table supplies the V and J calls and clone size; D and trimming were determined from the DNA. The table records fewer than 350,000 clones, 86% of them present only once. V gene TRBV19 combines with J gene TRBJ1-2; TRBD1 matches 8 bases. This TCR was sampled from a man aged 35 to 55 with active or convalescent COVID-19. The sample was peripheral blood. This chain's CDR3 is CASMGQVEYGYTF. CDR3 nucleotides: TGTGCCAGTATGGGACAGGTAGAGTATGGCTACACCTTC. Based on the CDR3 plus reference TRBV19 and TRBJ1-2, the full variable domain is DGGITQSPKYLFRKEGQNVTLSCEQNLNHDAMYWYRQDPGQGLRLIYYSQIVNDFQKGDIAEGYSVSREKKESFPLTVTSAQKNPTAFYLCASMGQVEYGYTFGSGTRLTVV.